This is a list of T cell receptor beta chains from one sample in a study of technical replicates of blood from several donors. Some clones are missing from TCRdb's copy, which holds only in-frame ones; the method was immunoSEQ multiplex PCR. The table includes over 55,000 clones, over 85% detected once. Sequencing was done on a sample of PBMCs. These receptors originate from a human donor in good health. Some clones in this sample may be carry-over from other donors' samples. CDR3s include the opening cysteine and the closing phenylalanine or tryptophan. Fields, in order: V gene, D gene, J gene, CDR3 length, clone size, CDR3 DNA, CDR3 protein. D genes are given only for firm matches. Size is stated for part of the rows, as once, few or many counts, or as a class when the clone is expanded.

>TRBV30|.|TRBJ1-1|11|.
TGTGCCTGGGGCGAGGTAACTGAAGCTTTCTTT
CAWGEVTEAFF
>TRBV7-6|.|TRBJ2-2|13|.
TGTGCCAGCAGCTCCCCCGGTCCCGGGGAGCTGTTTTTT
CASSSPGPGELFF
>TRBV6-5|TRBD2|TRBJ2-5|15|.
TGTGCCAGCAGTCCTTCTAGGACTAGTGGAGAGACCCAGTACTTC
CASSPSRTSGETQYF
>TRBV30|.|TRBJ1-4|14|.
TGTGCCTGGAGTCACGGTAAGGCGGGAGAAAAACTGTTTTTT
CAWSHGKAGEKLFF
>TRBV18|TRBD1|TRBJ1-6|14|.
TGTGCCAGCTCCGGACAGGGGGAGAATTCACCCCTCCACTTT
CASSGQGENSPLHF
>TRBV5-6|TRBD2|TRBJ2-1|16|.
TGTGCCAGCAGTTGGACTAGCGGGAGCTCCTACAATGAGCAGTTCTTC
CASSWTSGSSYNEQFF
>TRBV2|.|TRBJ2-1|13|once
TGTGCCACGAGGGTTGGGGTGGACAATGAGCAGTTCTTC
CATRVGVDNEQFF
>TRBV4-3|TRBD2|TRBJ2-1|15|.
TGCGCCAGCAGCCAAGGGCTAGCGGGAGGTGGGGAGCAGTTCTTC
CASSQGLAGGGEQFF
>TRBV4-3|.|TRBJ1-3|16|.
TGCGCCAGCAGCCAAGATTCTGGACAGCCTGTGGGCACCATATATTTT
CASSQDSGQPVGTIYF
>TRBV7-2|.|TRBJ2-3|16|.
TGTGCCAGCCGTTCCGCCTCGGGAGTGAGGACAGATACGCAGTATTTT
CASRSASGVRTDTQYF
>TRBV7-9|TRBD1|TRBJ2-7|14|.
TGTGCCAGCAGCTTTGATGGGACAGGGTACGAGCAGTACTTC
CASSFDGTGYEQYF
>TRBV27|.|TRBJ2-3|15|medium-sized
TGTGCCAGCAGTCCATACTTCCAGGGTCCAGATACGCAGTATTTT
CASSPYFQGPDTQYF
>TRBV5-4|TRBD1|TRBJ1-2|15|.
TGTGCCATCTCACAGGACAGGAGGCTCGACTATGGCTACACCTTC
CAISQDRRLDYGYTF
>TRBV4-1|TRBD1|TRBJ1-1|15|.
TGCGCCAGCAGCCGAGAAACAGGGGGTCTCACTGAAGCTTTCTTT
CASSRETGGLTEAFF
>TRBV9|.|TRBJ2-7|15|.
TGTGCCAGCAGCGTGGGCTCGGGGGAGGCCTACGAGCAGTACTTC
CASSVGSGEAYEQYF
>TRBV23-1|TRBD2|TRBJ2-1|17|.
TGCGCCAGCAGTCCACTCCCCCTAGCGGGAGGGCGTAGTGAGCAGTTCTTC
CASSPLPLAGGRSEQFF
>TRBV4-1|.|TRBJ1-1|15|once
TGCGCCAGCAGCCAAGGTTACACCAAGAACACTGAAGCTTTCTTT
CASSQGYTKNTEAFF
>TRBV5-1|TRBD2|TRBJ2-2|15|.
TGCGCCAGCAGCTTGGTCACTAGCGGCCCCGGGGAGCTGTTTTTT
CASSLVTSGPGELFF
>TRBV7-8|.|TRBJ1-5|14|.
TGTGCCAGCAGCGTCGGGACACGGCATTTAGCCCAGCATTTT
CASSVGTRHLAQHF
>TRBV7-6|.|TRBJ2-1|13|.
TGTGCCAGCAGCCCAACAGGGCCGACGGAGCAGTTCTTC
CASSPTGPTEQFF
>TRBV5-6|.|TRBJ2-7|12|.
TGTGCCAGCAGCTTGTCAGGGGCCGAGCAGTACTTC
CASSLSGAEQYF
>TRBV5-5|.|TRBJ1-2|15|once
TGTGCCAGCAGCTTAGACGGAGCGGGGCTTCGTGGCTACACCTTC
CASSLDGAGLRGYTF
>TRBV7-8|TRBD1|TRBJ2-2|15|.
TGTGCCAGCAGCGCCGGGACAGGGACGACCGGGGAGCTGTTTTTT
CASSAGTGTTGELFF
>TRBV10-3|TRBD2|TRBJ2-3|17|.
TGTGCCATCAGTGAGTCGGTCCTGCGGGGGAGTGCAGATACGCAGTATTTT
CAISESVLRGSADTQYF
>TRBV25-1|.|TRBJ1-1|15|.
TGTGCCAGCAGTGAGGAGGGACTCGGGAACACTGAAGCTTTCTTT
CASSEEGLGNTEAFF
>TRBV12-5|TRBD1|TRBJ1-1|15|.
TGTGCTAGTGGTTTGGTGTCCGCCAGGGGGACTGAAGCTTTCTTT
CASGLVSARGTEAFF
>TRBV7-8|.|TRBJ2-7|11|.
TGTGCCAGCAGCCGTTCCTACGAGCAGTACTTC
CASSRSYEQYF
>TRBV11-2|TRBD1|TRBJ1-4|16|.
TGTGCCAGCAGCCCGGACAGGGGAACAACTAATGAAAAACTGTTTTTT
CASSPDRGTTNEKLFF
>TRBV27|TRBD2|TRBJ2-3|20|once
TGTGCCAGCAGTCGCACGCTGGGACTAGCGGGAGTCGTGGGCACAGATACGCAGTATTTT
CASSRTLGLAGVVGTDTQYF
>TRBV5-4|.|TRBJ2-3|15|.
TGTGCCAGCAGCTTGCAGCAGACTTACACAGATACGCAGTATTTT
CASSLQQTYTDTQYF
>TRBV5-1|.|TRBJ2-2|14|.
TGCGCCAGCAGCTTGAACGGGAACACCGGGGAGCTGTTTTTT
CASSLNGNTGELFF
>TRBV4-2|TRBD1|TRBJ1-1|15|.
TGTGCCAGCAGCCTAACAGGGGAGGAGGACACTGAAGCTTTCTTT
CASSLTGEEDTEAFF
>TRBV5-6|.|TRBJ1-3|14|.
TGTGCCAGCGCCACCGCGGGTGTCGGAAACACCATATATTTT
CASATAGVGNTIYF
>TRBV6-5|.|TRBJ1-3|16|.
TGTGCCAGCAGTTACAAGGGGTTCCTCTCTGGAAACACCATATATTTT
CASSYKGFLSGNTIYF